The sequence of this TCR beta chain was determined in a study of identical twins. Regarding the study as a whole: Clonotypes of the beta chain that were abundant in cord blood carried fewer insertions (memory repertoires showed none). Low generation probability was overrepresented in out-of-frame alpha sequences shared by twins.

Germline loops: CDR1 MNHNY, CDR2 SVGAGI (reference sequence). V dropped 7 bases and J dropped 2 bases, with 8 bases sitting between them. There are 13 residues in the CDR3. TCRdb itself ran the 5' RACE reads through MiXCR, one entry per CDR3 protein. The sample contains approximately 240,000 distinct CDR3 sequences, about an eighth of which appear only once. This clonotype turned up a few times. Its target is unknown. The receptor comes from a young woman in good health. This chain uses TRBV6-6 with TRBJ2-2; no clear D. The sequenced sample consisted of memory (CD45RO+) T cells sorted from blood. CDR3 nucleotide sequence: TGTGCCAGCACTCTCATTAACACCGGGGAGCTGTTTTTT. Translation gives CASTLINTGELFF.